The TCR beta chain described here comes from a study of T and B cells in COVID-19 patients. Blood genomic DNA input for TRB amplification was about 250-500 ng. Study-wide points: Highly clonal in active COVID-19, TRB repertoires exceeded healthy-donor diversity and richness at recovery. CD4+, regulatory T cell, CD8+ and sorted SARS-CoV-2-responsive or tetramer+ T cells were not yet sequenced.

Remarks on this clonotype: Its cognate antigen is unknown.

CDR3 length: 17 amino acids. Deletions cut 3 bases from V and 1 base from J, with 16 bases between. Germline V gene lookup returns CDR1 GTSNPN and CDR2 SVGIG (reference sequence). BIOMED2 TRB-A/B primer pools were used in multiplex TRB PCR. TCRdb reprocessed the multiplex PCR reads with MiXCR, giving one entry per CDR3 protein. Of 22,000 or so distinct CDR3 sequences listed, approximately 29% are singletons. The sample consisted of blood. This sequence was found in a human donor who had recovered from COVID-19. The chain recombines TRBV30 with TRBJ2-6, with D tentatively TRBD1 or TRBD2 (5 bases each). CDR3 in DNA: TGTGCCTGGAGGAGGGGACGCTTGCAATCTGGGGCCAACGTCCTGACTTTC. As protein: CAWRRGRLQSGANVLTF. Full variable domain (remainder filled in from reference TRBV30 and TRBJ2-6): SQTIHQWPATLVQPVGSPLSLECTVEGTSNPNLYWYRQAAGRGLQLLFYSVGIGQISSEVPQNLSASRPQDRQFILSSKKLLLSDSGFYLCAWRRGRLQSGANVLTFGAGSRLTVL.